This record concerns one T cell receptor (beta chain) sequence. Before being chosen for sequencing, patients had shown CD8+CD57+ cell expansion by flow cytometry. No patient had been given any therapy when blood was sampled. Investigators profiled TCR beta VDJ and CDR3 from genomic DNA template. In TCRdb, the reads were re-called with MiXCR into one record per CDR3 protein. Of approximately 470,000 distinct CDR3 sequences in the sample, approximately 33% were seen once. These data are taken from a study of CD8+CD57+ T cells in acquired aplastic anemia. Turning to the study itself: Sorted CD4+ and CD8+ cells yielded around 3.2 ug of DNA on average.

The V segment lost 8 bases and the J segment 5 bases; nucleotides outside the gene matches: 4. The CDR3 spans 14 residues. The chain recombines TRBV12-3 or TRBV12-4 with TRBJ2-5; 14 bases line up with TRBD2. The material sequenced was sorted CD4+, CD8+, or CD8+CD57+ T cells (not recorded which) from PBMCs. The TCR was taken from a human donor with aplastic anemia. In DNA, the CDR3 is TGTGCCAGCGGGGGACTAGCGGGGGTTGAGACCCAGTACTTC. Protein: CASGGLAGVETQYF.